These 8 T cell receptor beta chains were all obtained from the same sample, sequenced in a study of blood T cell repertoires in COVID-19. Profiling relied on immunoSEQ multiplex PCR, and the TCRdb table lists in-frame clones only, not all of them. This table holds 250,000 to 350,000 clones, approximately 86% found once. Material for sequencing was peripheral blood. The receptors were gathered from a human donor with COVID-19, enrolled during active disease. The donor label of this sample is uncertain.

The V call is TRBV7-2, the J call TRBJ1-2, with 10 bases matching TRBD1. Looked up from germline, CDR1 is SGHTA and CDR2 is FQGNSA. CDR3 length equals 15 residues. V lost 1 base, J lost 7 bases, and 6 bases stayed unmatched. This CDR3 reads CASSLEGQGRGGYTF. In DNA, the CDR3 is TGTGCCAGCAGCTTAGAGGGACAGGGGCGGGGTGGCTACACCTTC.

The CDR3 spells CASSQVVSGTGSEETQYF. In DNA form, the CDR3 reads TGTGCCAGCAGCCAAGTGGTAAGCGGGACAGGGAGTGAAGAGACCCAGTACTTC. The chain carries TRBV3-1 (or the pseudogene TRBV3-2) and TRBJ2-5; TRBD1 aligns across 9 bases. The germline V gene has CDR1 LGHDT and CDR2 YNNKEL (reference sequence). The V and J ends lost 1 base and 3 bases, in that order; junction bases with no gene match: 12. The length of the CDR3 is 18 residues.

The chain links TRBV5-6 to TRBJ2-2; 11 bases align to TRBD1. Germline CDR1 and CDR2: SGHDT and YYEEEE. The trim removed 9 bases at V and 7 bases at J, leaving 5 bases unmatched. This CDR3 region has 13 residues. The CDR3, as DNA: TGTGCCACCGGACAGGGGGCAAACGGGGAGCTGTTTTTT. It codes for CATGQGANGELFF.

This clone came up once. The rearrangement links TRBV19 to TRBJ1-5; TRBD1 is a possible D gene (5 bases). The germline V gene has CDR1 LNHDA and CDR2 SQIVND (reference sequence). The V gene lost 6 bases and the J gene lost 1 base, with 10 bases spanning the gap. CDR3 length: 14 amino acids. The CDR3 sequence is CASRGTPSNQPQHF. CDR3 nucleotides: TGTGCCAGTAGGGGGACTCCAAGCAATCAGCCCCAGCATTTT.

CDR3 loop: CASSSGKGGDQPQHF. The CDR3 coding sequence is TGTGCCAGCAGCTCAGGGAAGGGTGGTGATCAGCCCCAGCATTTT. The V call is TRBV2, the J call TRBJ1-5, with D tentatively TRBD1 (5 bases). V dropped 6 bases and J dropped 5 bases, with 17 bases sitting between them. Germline lookup yields CDR1 SNHLY and CDR2 FYNNEI. The CDR3 is 15 residues long.

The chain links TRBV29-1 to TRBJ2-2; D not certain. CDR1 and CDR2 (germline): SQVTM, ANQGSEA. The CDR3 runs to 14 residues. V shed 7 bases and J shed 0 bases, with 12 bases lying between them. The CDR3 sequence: CSALTPSNTGELFF. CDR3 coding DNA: TGCAGCGCCTTGACACCTTCGAACACCGGGGAGCTGTTTTTT.

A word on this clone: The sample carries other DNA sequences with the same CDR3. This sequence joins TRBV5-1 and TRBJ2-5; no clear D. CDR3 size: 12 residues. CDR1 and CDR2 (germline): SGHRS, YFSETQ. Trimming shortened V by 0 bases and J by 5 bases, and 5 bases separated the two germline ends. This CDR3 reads CASSLAGETQYF. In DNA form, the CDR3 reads TGCGCCAGCAGCTTGGCCGGGGAGACCCAGTACTTC.

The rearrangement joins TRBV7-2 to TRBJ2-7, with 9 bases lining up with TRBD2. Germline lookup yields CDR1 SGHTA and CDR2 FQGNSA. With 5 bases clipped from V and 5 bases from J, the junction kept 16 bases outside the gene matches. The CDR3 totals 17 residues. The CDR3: CASSPTVMAGGPHEQYF. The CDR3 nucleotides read TGTGCCAGCAGCCCGACGGTCATGGCGGGAGGGCCACACGAGCAGTACTTC.